This T cell receptor beta chain was found in a study of CD8+CD57+ T cells in acquired aplastic anemia (dated by TCRdb to the late 2010s). Turning to the overall study: Extracted DNA from sorted CD4+ and CD8+ cells averaged about 3 ug, ranging from about 0.18 to 27.4 ug. Mean read counts for healthy donor samples were some 10 million for CD4+ cells and about 12 million for CD8+ cells. General study outcomes and caveats: CD8+ Simpson's diversity did not differ significantly between patients and healthy controls (P=0.060). Around 30 CD8+ CDR3 sequences were shared between patients and controls but appeared highly expressed in patients and within their immunodominant clones.

Genomic DNA was used as template for profiling of TCR beta VDJ combinations and CDR3 sequences. An Illumina HiSeq 2000 was the platform used for TCR repertoire sequencing. In the paper's pipeline: Repertoire assessment relied on Simpson's diversity index, CDR3 size and DJ length profiles, and TRBV/TRBJ rearrangement plots. The most abundant DNA sequence in the deep sequencing data was defined as the immunodominant clone. CDR3 amino acid sequences were checked for sharing across subjects and were also compared against the VDJdb database and published repertoires. Using fastp trimming at Q25 and MiXCR clonotype assembly, TCRdb reanalyzed the public sequencing data and kept in-frame beta chains. Every CDR3 protein is listed once, alongside the most common genes and DNA of its rows. None of the V and J calls come from the authors' own analysis; TCRdb made them. This sample gives around 190,000 distinct CDR3 sequences in total; around half of them show up just once. About 15% of the sample is in the top ten clones.

This clonotype was observed at least ten times. What this receptor recognizes is not known. No base qualities exist here, and no much larger clone lies one base off it. In the study, sorted CD4+ and CD8+ blood T cells from patients with severe aplastic anemia and from healthy subjects underwent deep sequencing of TCR repertoires. Ficoll-Paque density gradient centrifugation was used to isolate peripheral blood mononuclear cells. CD4+ and CD8+ T cells were sorted by FACS or magnetic beads before DNA extraction. Here V drops 10 bases and J drops 2 bases, and the junction holds 5 bases not matched to any gene. The CDR3 goes from the cysteine to the phenylalanine over 12 residues. Kept here is only the CDR3 DNA, which spans 36 bases and is read in frame from base 1. The germline V gene sets CDR1 to SGHRS and CDR2 to YFSETQ.

Here the chain combines TRBV5-1 and TRBJ2-7; the junction holds 8 bases that match TRBD1. The sequenced sample consisted of sorted CD4+, CD8+, or CD8+CD57+ T cells (not recorded which) from PBMCs. This receptor was taken from a human donor in good health, serving as a control. Here is the DNA: TGCGCCTCGGGACAGGAACCCTACGAGCAGTACTTC. Its translation reads: CASGQEPYEQYF.